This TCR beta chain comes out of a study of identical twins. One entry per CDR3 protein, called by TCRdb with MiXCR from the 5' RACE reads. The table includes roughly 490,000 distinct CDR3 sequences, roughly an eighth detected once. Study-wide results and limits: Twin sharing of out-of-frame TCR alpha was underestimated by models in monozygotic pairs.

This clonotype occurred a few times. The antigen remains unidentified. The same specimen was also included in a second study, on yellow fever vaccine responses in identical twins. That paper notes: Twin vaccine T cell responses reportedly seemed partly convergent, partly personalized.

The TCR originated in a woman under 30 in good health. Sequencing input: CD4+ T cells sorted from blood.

The CDR3 reads CSARGAGANVLTF. DNA for the CDR3: TGCAGTGCTAGAGGAGCCGGGGCCAACGTCCTGACTTTC. The rearrangement joins TRBV20-1 to TRBJ2-6; D ambiguous. The CDR3 length is 13 residues. Germline CDR1 DFQATT, CDR2 SNEGSKA (reference sequence). V shed 1 base and J shed 4 bases, with 5 bases lying between them.